Listed below are T cell receptor beta chains from one sample, sequenced in a study of T cells in Graves' hyperthyroidism and ophthalmopathy. TCRdb recomputed calls from the multiplex PCR reads with MiXCR, one row per CDR3 protein. The data show around 380,000 distinct CDR3 sequences, around an eighth seen once. The sample consisted of blood. These receptors were obtained from a man aged 25-45 years with Graves' hyperthyroidism that later progressed to Graves' ophthalmopathy. Each CDR3 is given with its conserved first and last residue. D genes are given only for firm matches. Only some rows state a clone size, as once, few, many or a class for expanded clones.

j_call: TRBJ1-1
d_call: NA
v_call: TRBV2
clone_size: NA
cdr3_nt: TGTGCCAGCAGTGATATGACAGAGCAGATGAACACTGAAGCTCTCTTT
cdr3_aa: CASSDMTEQMNTEALF

j_call: TRBJ1-1
d_call: NA
v_call: TRBV10-3
clone_size: many
cdr3_nt: TGTGCCATCAAGAGGTCCGACGCGAACACTGAAGCTTTCTTT
cdr3_aa: CAIKRSDANTEAFF

j_call: TRBJ1-1
d_call: NA
v_call: TRBV7-8
clone_size: many
cdr3_nt: TGTGCCAGCAGCTTAGGGGCGGGCGTATTCACTGAAGCTTTCTTT
cdr3_aa: CASSLGAGVFTEAFF

j_call: TRBJ2-3
d_call: TRBD2
v_call: TRBV18
clone_size: many
cdr3_nt: TGTGCCAGCAGCCTAAGAACTAGCGGGGGGACAGATACGCAGTATTTT
cdr3_aa: CASSLRTSGGTDTQYF

j_call: TRBJ2-3
d_call: NA
v_call: TRBV11-2
clone_size: many
cdr3_nt: TGTGCCAGCAGCCAACTTATCACAGATACGCAGTATTTT
cdr3_aa: CASSQLITDTQYF

j_call: TRBJ1-1
d_call: TRBD1
v_call: TRBV2
clone_size: many
cdr3_nt: TGTGCCAGCTTTAGGGGACAGATGAACACTGAAGCTTTCTTT
cdr3_aa: CASFRGQMNTEAFF

j_call: TRBJ1-2
d_call: TRBD1
v_call: TRBV6-1
clone_size: few
cdr3_nt: TGTGCCAGCAGTGTCCGGGACAGCTTTAACTATGGCTACACCTTC
cdr3_aa: CASSVRDSFNYGYTF

j_call: TRBJ2-1
d_call: TRBD2
v_call: TRBV10-1
clone_size: many
cdr3_nt: TGCGCCAGCAGGGCCGGGACTAACCCCTACAATGAGCAGTTCTTC
cdr3_aa: CASRAGTNPYNEQFF

j_call: TRBJ2-5
d_call: NA
v_call: TRBV7-9
clone_size: many
cdr3_nt: TGTGCCAGCAGCTTCGCAGGGGAAGAGACCCAGTACTTC
cdr3_aa: CASSFAGEETQYF

j_call: TRBJ2-5
d_call: TRBD2
v_call: TRBV12-3/TRBV12-4
clone_size: many
cdr3_nt: TGTGCCAGCGGGACTAGCGGGGGGTACCAAGAGACCCAGTACTTC
cdr3_aa: CASGTSGGYQETQYF

j_call: TRBJ2-5
d_call: NA
v_call: TRBV12-3/TRBV12-4
clone_size: many
cdr3_nt: TGTGCCAGCAGTTTAACAGTCCCAGGAGAGACCCAGTACTTC
cdr3_aa: CASSLTVPGETQYF

j_call: TRBJ2-7
d_call: TRBD2
v_call: TRBV9
clone_size: many
cdr3_nt: TGTGCCAGCAGCTCTAGGGGAGGGACCTACGAGCAGTACTTC
cdr3_aa: CASSSRGGTYEQYF

j_call: TRBJ2-1
d_call: NA
v_call: TRBV15
clone_size: many
cdr3_nt: TGTGCCACCAGCGGGGGACACTTACTGTACAATGAGCAGTTCTTC
cdr3_aa: CATSGGHLLYNEQFF

j_call: TRBJ2-7
d_call: TRBD1
v_call: TRBV13
clone_size: many
cdr3_nt: TGTGCCAGCAGCTTAGTAGGGACAGGGATCGACGAGCAGTACTTC
cdr3_aa: CASSLVGTGIDEQYF

j_call: TRBJ1-5
d_call: NA
v_call: TRBV12-3/TRBV12-4
clone_size: NA
cdr3_nt: TGTGCCAGCAGTTTCCAGGGCACGGGCCAGCCCCAGCATTTT
cdr3_aa: CASSFQGTGQPQHF

j_call: TRBJ2-5
d_call: TRBD2
v_call: TRBV7-9
clone_size: few
cdr3_nt: TGTGCCAGCAGCTTAGTAGCGGGCCCTGGAGAGACCCAGTACTTC
cdr3_aa: CASSLVAGPGETQYF

j_call: TRBJ2-5
d_call: TRBD2
v_call: TRBV27
clone_size: NA
cdr3_nt: TGTGCCAGCAGTACACTAGCGGGGGGGGCCGAAAACCAAGAGACCCAGTACTTC
cdr3_aa: CASSTLAGGAENQETQYF

j_call: TRBJ2-5
d_call: NA
v_call: TRBV24-1
clone_size: many
cdr3_nt: TGTGCCACCAGTGGTGGGTGGGGGAAAGAGACCCAGTACTTC
cdr3_aa: CATSGGWGKETQYF

j_call: TRBJ1-6
d_call: NA
v_call: TRBV5-1
clone_size: many
cdr3_nt: TGTGCCAGCAGTTTGAGCTCCTATAATTCACCCCTCCACTTT
cdr3_aa: CASSLSSYNSPLHF

j_call: TRBJ2-7
d_call: TRBD2
v_call: TRBV20-1
clone_size: NA
cdr3_nt: TGCAGTGCTAGAGCTGTGCGGGGGAGCTCCTACGAGCAGTACTTC
cdr3_aa: CSARAVRGSSYEQYF

j_call: TRBJ2-7
d_call: NA
v_call: TRBV7-9
clone_size: many
cdr3_nt: TGTGCCAGCAGCTTAGGCGACAGACAGCAGTACTTC
cdr3_aa: CASSLGDRQQYF

j_call: TRBJ2-1
d_call: NA
v_call: TRBV24-1
clone_size: few
cdr3_nt: TGTGCCACCAGTGAATCCAGGGCCTCCTACAATGAGCAGTTCTTC
cdr3_aa: CATSESRASYNEQFF

j_call: TRBJ2-1
d_call: NA
v_call: TRBV6-1
clone_size: NA
cdr3_nt: TGTGCCAGCAGTGAGGCAGCAACTCTCTCCTACAATGAGCAGTTCTTC
cdr3_aa: CASSEAATLSYNEQFF

j_call: TRBJ2-7
d_call: NA
v_call: TRBV27
clone_size: few
cdr3_nt: TGTGCCAGCAGTTGGAACAGGGACCACGAGCAGTACTTC
cdr3_aa: CASSWNRDHEQYF

j_call: TRBJ2-1
d_call: NA
v_call: TRBV5-1
clone_size: few
cdr3_nt: TGCGCCAGCAGTTTGGTAGGGGGGGATGAGCAGTTCTTC
cdr3_aa: CASSLVGGDEQFF

j_call: TRBJ2-5
d_call: TRBD2
v_call: TRBV10-3
clone_size: NA
cdr3_nt: TGTGCCATCAGTATAGGACTAGCGGGGGCCCACCAAGAGACCCAGTACTTC
cdr3_aa: CAISIGLAGAHQETQYF

j_call: TRBJ1-2
d_call: NA
v_call: TRBV19
clone_size: NA
cdr3_nt: TGTGCCAGTAGTGGGGACGTCTTCTATGGCTACACCTTC
cdr3_aa: CASSGDVFYGYTF

j_call: TRBJ1-5
d_call: NA
v_call: TRBV5-1
clone_size: many
cdr3_nt: TGCGCCAGCAGCTTGGGCATAGATCAGCCCCAGCATTTT
cdr3_aa: CASSLGIDQPQHF

j_call: TRBJ2-1
d_call: TRBD2
v_call: TRBV7-3
clone_size: many
cdr3_nt: TGTGCCAGCAGCTTAAGTGATAGCGGGGGCTCCTACAATGAGCAGTTCTTC
cdr3_aa: CASSLSDSGGSYNEQFF

j_call: TRBJ1-3
d_call: NA
v_call: TRBV30
clone_size: NA
cdr3_nt: TGTGCCTGGAGTGACGACAGTCACTCTGGAAACACCATATATTTT
cdr3_aa: CAWSDDSHSGNTIYF

j_call: TRBJ2-4
d_call: NA
v_call: TRBV18
clone_size: NA
cdr3_nt: TGTGCCAGCTCACCAACGCTCGGTGGATTAGCCAAAAACATTCAGTACTTC
cdr3_aa: CASSPTLGGLAKNIQYF

j_call: TRBJ1-3
d_call: NA
v_call: TRBV27
clone_size: many
cdr3_nt: TGTGCCAGCAGTTTAAATTCTGGAAACACCATATATTTT
cdr3_aa: CASSLNSGNTIYF

j_call: TRBJ2-7
d_call: NA
v_call: TRBV29-1
clone_size: many
cdr3_nt: TGCAGCGTTGAAGAGGTTAACGGAGACTACGAGCAGTACTTC
cdr3_aa: CSVEEVNGDYEQYF

j_call: TRBJ1-2
d_call: NA
v_call: TRBV28
clone_size: many
cdr3_nt: TGTGCCAGCAGTTCACGGGGGGGGTTGTATGGCTACACCTTC
cdr3_aa: CASSSRGGLYGYTF

j_call: TRBJ1-3
d_call: NA
v_call: TRBV11-2
clone_size: many
cdr3_nt: TGTGCCAGCAGCTTAGATGATAACTCTGGAAACACCATATATTTT
cdr3_aa: CASSLDDNSGNTIYF

j_call: TRBJ2-1
d_call: NA
v_call: TRBV25-1
clone_size: NA
cdr3_nt: TGTGCCAGCAGTGAGGTCAAGTGGAGCTCCTACAATGAGCAGTTCTTC
cdr3_aa: CASSEVKWSSYNEQFF

j_call: TRBJ2-7
d_call: NA
v_call: TRBV6-1
clone_size: few
cdr3_nt: TGTGCCAGCTCTTATACGGGCGAGCAGTACTTC
cdr3_aa: CASSYTGEQYF

j_call: TRBJ2-3
d_call: TRBD2
v_call: TRBV20-1
clone_size: many
cdr3_nt: TGCAGTGCTAGGGGAATAGCGGGGGGGAAGTCAGATACGCAGTATTTT
cdr3_aa: CSARGIAGGKSDTQYF

j_call: TRBJ1-3
d_call: NA
v_call: TRBV6-2/TRBV6-3
clone_size: NA
cdr3_nt: TGTGCCAGCATCGGGACTGGAAACACCATATATTTT
cdr3_aa: CASIGTGNTIYF

j_call: TRBJ1-6
d_call: TRBD1
v_call: TRBV9
clone_size: NA
cdr3_nt: TGTGCCAGCAGCGAAACAGGGGAGGTCCTCCACTTT
cdr3_aa: CASSETGEVLHF

j_call: TRBJ2-1
d_call: NA
v_call: TRBV27
clone_size: many
cdr3_nt: TGTGCCAGCAGAAGGACAGAAAGCAGGAATGAGCAGTTCTTC
cdr3_aa: CASRRTESRNEQFF

j_call: TRBJ1-1
d_call: TRBD1
v_call: TRBV30
clone_size: many
cdr3_nt: TGTGCCTGGAGTCCGGAAATCCAGGGGGCGAGGACTGAAGCTTTCTTT
cdr3_aa: CAWSPEIQGARTEAFF

j_call: TRBJ1-3
d_call: NA
v_call: TRBV19
clone_size: NA
cdr3_nt: TGTGCCACTCTTACCTCTGGAAACACCATATATTTT
cdr3_aa: CATLTSGNTIYF